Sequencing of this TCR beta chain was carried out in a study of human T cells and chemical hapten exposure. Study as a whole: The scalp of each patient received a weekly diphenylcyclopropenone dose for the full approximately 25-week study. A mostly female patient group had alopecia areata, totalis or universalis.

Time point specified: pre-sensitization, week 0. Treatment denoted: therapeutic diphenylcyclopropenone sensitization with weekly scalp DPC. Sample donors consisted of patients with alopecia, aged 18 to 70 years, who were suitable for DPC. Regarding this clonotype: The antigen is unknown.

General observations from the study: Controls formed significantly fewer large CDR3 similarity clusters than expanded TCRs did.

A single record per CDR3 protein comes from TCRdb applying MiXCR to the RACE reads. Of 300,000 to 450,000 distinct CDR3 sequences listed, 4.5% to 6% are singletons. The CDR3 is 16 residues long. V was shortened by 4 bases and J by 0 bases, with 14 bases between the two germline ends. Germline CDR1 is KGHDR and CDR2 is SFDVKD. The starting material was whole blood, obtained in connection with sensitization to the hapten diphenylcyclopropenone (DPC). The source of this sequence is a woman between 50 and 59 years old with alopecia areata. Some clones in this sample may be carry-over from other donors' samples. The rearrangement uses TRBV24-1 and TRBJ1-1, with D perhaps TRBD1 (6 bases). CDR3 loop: CATSDRATGMNTEAFF. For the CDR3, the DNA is TGTGCCACCAGTGACCGGGCGACAGGAATGAACACTGAAGCTTTCTTT.